This T cell receptor beta chain was identified in a study of regulatory T cells in long-lasting Graves disease. As regards this clonotype: Its antigen is unidentified.

Study outcomes and limitations: Persistent Graves' patients possessed reduced TCR diversity relative to recently diagnosed ones.

Described time point: persistent/refractory GD, antithyroid drugs over 5 years with positive TRAb. Scientists built the TCR library using RNA that was extracted from PBMCs. The patients were enrolled through endocrinology in Xi'an, China. Sequencing libraries for TCR beta were prepared with iRepertoire HTBI primers and Arm-PCR of CDR3 regions. TCRdb re-called the multiplex PCR reads with MiXCR, one entry per CDR3 protein. The data contain some 300,000 distinct CDR3 sequences, around 21% of them singletons. The source material was peripheral blood mononuclear cells (PBMCs), sampled when the disease was refractory, from a patient treated with antithyroid drugs. The sequence derives from a female donor with Graves disease.

This CDR3 is CAWRNPGTAKEKLFF. CDR3 DNA sequence: TGTGCCTGGCGGAACCCTGGGACAGCCAAAGAAAAACTGTTTTTT. The chain uses TRBV30 and TRBJ1-4; TRBD1 agrees at 7 bases. V was pared by 5 bases and J by 8 bases, with 14 bases of the junction left unmatched. CDR1 and CDR2 (germline): GTSNPN, SVGIG (reference sequence). The CDR3 runs 15 residues.